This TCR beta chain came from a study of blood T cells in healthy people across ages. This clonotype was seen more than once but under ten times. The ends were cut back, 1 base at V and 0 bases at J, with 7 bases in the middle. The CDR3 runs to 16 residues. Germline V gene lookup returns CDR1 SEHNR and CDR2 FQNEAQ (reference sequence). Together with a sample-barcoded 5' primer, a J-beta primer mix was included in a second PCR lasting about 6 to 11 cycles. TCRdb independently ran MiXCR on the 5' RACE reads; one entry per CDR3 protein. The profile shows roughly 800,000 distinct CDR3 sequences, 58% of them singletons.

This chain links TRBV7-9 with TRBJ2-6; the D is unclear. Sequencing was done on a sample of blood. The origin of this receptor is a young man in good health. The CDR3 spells CASSLVSSSGANVLTF. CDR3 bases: TGTGCCAGCAGCTTAGTTTCCAGCTCTGGGGCCAACGTCCTGACTTTC.